These 26 T cell receptor beta chains were all obtained from the same sample, sequenced in a study of quantifying T cell responses using KT2 cells. At the level of the study: cDNA was made from DNase-treated RNA using alpha and beta constant primers.

A single-stranded UMI oligo with SP2 sequence was ligated to cDNA 3' ends. First-round PCR used 4 cycles and beta primers RC1.1 and RC1.2 covering TRBC1 and TRBC2. MiXCR, applied by TCRdb to the UMI-ligation and nested PCR reads, yields one record per CDR3 protein. The table records fewer than 50,000 distinct CDR3 sequences, around a tenth of them present only once. Material for sequencing was PBMCs spiked with cells of the T cell clone KT2. The receptor set was obtained from a human donor.

The chain recombines TRBV15 with TRBJ1-4; a possible D gene is TRBD1 (5 bases). Trimming took 0 bases from V and 7 from J, leaving 15 bases between them. The V gene's germline CDR1 is LNHNV and CDR2 YYDKDF (reference sequence). The CDR3 is 16 residues long. The CDR3 bases are TGTGCCACCAGCAGAGACGGGACCCCTAGTCTTGAAAAACTGTTTTTT. Translating gives CATSRDGTPSLEKLFF.

This clonotype has a count of ten or more. V is TRBV5-4 and J is TRBJ2-5; possibly TRBD2 for D (5 bases). The germline gives CDR1 SGHNT, CDR2 YYREEE (reference sequence). With 2 bases removed from V and 2 bases from J, the gap between germline ends came to 10 bases. The CDR3 runs to 14 residues. The DNA for the CDR3 is TGTGCCAGCAGCTTTCTAGCAACTCAAGAGACCCAGTACTTC. Amino acids: CASSFLATQETQYF. The full variable domain, in which reference TRBV5-4 and TRBJ2-5 provide the parts outside the CDR3, is ETGVTQSPTHLIKTRGQQVTLRCSSQSGHNTVSWYQQALGQGPQFIFQYYREEENGRGNFPPRFSGLQFPNYSSELNVNALELDDSALYLCASSFLATQETQYFGPGTRLLVL.

J is TRBJ2-1 and V is TRBV7-9, with a tentative D call TRBD1 (5 bases). The CDR3 sequence is 16 residues long. V was cut by 7 bases and J by 5 bases, with 21 bases left in between. CDR1 is SEHNR and CDR2 is FQNEAQ in the germline V gene (reference sequence). The CDR3 DNA reads as TGTGCCAGCACCATCCCGGCCGCTTGGGGCCACAATGAGCAGTTCTTC. Amino acids: CASTIPAAWGHNEQFF.

This clonotype was picked up many times. J is TRBJ2-4 and V is TRBV11-3; 8 bases line up with TRBD2. Germline loops: CDR1 SGHNT, CDR2 YENEEA. The junction had 3 bases not matched to a gene; V was cut back by 4 bases and J by 7 bases. This CDR3 has 13 amino acids. CDR3 coding DNA: TGTGCCAGCAGCTCCGGGACTAGTAACATTCAGTACTTC. Its translation: CASSSGTSNIQYF.

The chain combines TRBV12-3 or TRBV12-4 with TRBJ2-3, with 13 bases fitting TRBD2. This CDR3 is 15 amino acids long. Germline trimming cut 4 bases from V and 4 bases from J; bases unmatched to any gene: 2. The CDR3 bases are TGTGCCAGCAGTTGGACTAGCGGGAGTGCAGATACGCAGTATTTT. It specifies CASSWTSGSADTQYF.

This clonotype was seen many times. The chain joins TRBV5-1 to TRBJ2-1; 8 bases agree with TRBD1. CDR3 length equals 16 residues. Trimming at V came to 0 bases and at J to 9 bases, leaving 11 bases not matched to a gene. The V gene's germline CDR1 is SGHRS and CDR2 YFSETQ. CDR3 region: CASSLGPGGASGEQFF. The DNA of the CDR3 is TGCGCCAGCAGCTTGGGTCCAGGGGGCGCTTCTGGTGAGCAGTTCTTC.

The rearrangement joins TRBV18 to TRBJ2-3, with 14 bases fitting TRBD2. The length of the CDR3 is 18 residues. Germline V gene data show CDR1 as KGHSH and CDR2 as LQKENI. With 6 bases clipped from V and 4 bases from J, the junction kept 12 bases outside the gene matches. Here the CDR3 reads CASSSPGLAGVGSDTQYF. The CDR3, as DNA: TGTGCCAGCTCGTCACCGGGACTAGCGGGAGTAGGGTCAGATACGCAGTATTTT.

J is TRBJ2-4 and V is TRBV29-1; possibly TRBD1 or TRBD2 for D (5 bases each). Germline CDR1 and CDR2: SQVTM and ANQGSEA. The CDR3 has 12 amino acids. Trimming left V 5 bases short and J 9 bases short, with 14 bases between. The CDR3 here is CSVTGPTGIQYF. DNA of the CDR3: TGCAGCGTTACGGGACCTACGGGCATTCAGTACTTC.

This clonotype showed up many times. The chain links TRBV7-3 to TRBJ2-2; D is undetermined. This CDR3 is 14 amino acids long. Germline V gives CDR1 SGHTA, CDR2 FQGTGA. The germline V and J ends were trimmed by 4 bases and 2 bases, with 8 bases remaining between them. For the CDR3, the DNA is TGTGCCAGCAGCTACTCACCAAACACCGGGGAGCTGTTTTTT. This translates into CASSYSPNTGELFF.

The chain employs TRBV4-1 and TRBJ1-2; 8 bases are shared with TRBD1. The CDR3 consists of 16 residues. The V and J ends lost 4 bases and 4 bases, in that order; junction bases with no gene match: 11. Germline V gene sequence: CDR1 MGHRA, CDR2 YSYEKL. CDR3 coding DNA: TGCGCCAGCAGCCCCACGACAGGGGTCGAGGGCTATGGCTACACCTTC. This codes for CASSPTTGVEGYGYTF.

V gene TRBV4-1 combines with J gene TRBJ2-3; 7 bases are shared with TRBD2. The V and J ends lost 2 bases and 2 bases, in that order; junction bases with no gene match: 4. This CDR3 region has 15 residues. Germline CDR1 reads MGHRA; CDR2 reads YSYEKL. CDR3 residues: CASSQRDYNTDTQYF. The CDR3 DNA reads TGCGCCAGCAGCCAAAGGGACTACAACACAGATACGCAGTATTTT.

As DNA, the CDR3 is TGCGCCCGGGGGTTGGAAATGAACACTGAAGCTTTCTTT. It is translated as CARGLEMNTEAFF. This chain joins TRBV10-1 and TRBJ1-1, with a tentative D call TRBD1 (5 bases). The V gene's germline CDR1 is WNHNN and CDR2 SYGVQD (reference sequence). This CDR3 contains 13 residues. Trimming cost V 11 bases and J 0 bases, with 13 bases left between them.

This clonotype showed up many times. The V gene is TRBV7-2, the J gene TRBJ2-2, with 8 bases matching TRBD1. Germline values: CDR1 SGHTA, CDR2 FQGNSA. This CDR3 has 15 amino acids. The V and J ends lost 8 bases and 2 bases, in that order; junction bases with no gene match: 7. The CDR3 region has the DNA TGTGCCAGCGAAATACAGGGGGGAAACACCGGGGAGCTGTTTTTT. It codes for CASEIQGGNTGELFF. Combining the CDR3 with reference TRBV7-2 and TRBJ2-2 gives the whole variable domain GAGVSQSPSNKVTEKGKDVELRCDPISGHTALYWYRQSLGQGLEFLIYFQGNSAPDKSGLPSDRFSAERTGGSVSTLTIQRTQQEDSAVYLCASEIQGGNTGELFFGEGSRLTVL.

This clonotype has only a few counts. V and J are TRBV12-3 or TRBV12-4 and TRBJ1-1; D ambiguous. V was trimmed by 2 bases and J by 2 bases, leaving 6 bases between them. This CDR3 spans 13 amino acids. The CDR3 DNA sequence: TGTGCCAGCAGTTTAACCGGTAACACTGAAGCTTTCTTT. Its protein product is CASSLTGNTEAFF.

The rearrangement links TRBV7-3 to TRBJ2-5; a weak D match, TRBD2 (6 bases). From germline, CDR1 is SGHTA and CDR2 FQGTGA. Trimming removed 4 bases at V and 1 base at J, with 10 bases between. The CDR3 length is 14 residues. Here the CDR3 reads CASSSVGGQETQYF. The CDR3 region has the DNA TGTGCCAGCAGCTCCGTGGGGGGCCAAGAGACCCAGTACTTC.

This clonotype appeared a few times. This sequence joins TRBV6-2 or TRBV6-3 and TRBJ2-1, with 11 bases that match TRBD2. Germline trimming cut 6 bases from V and 3 bases from J; bases unmatched to any gene: 4. Germline values: CDR1 MNHEY, CDR2 SVGEGT. This CDR3 comprises 15 residues. CDR3 bases: TGTGCCAGCAGACTTACTAGCGGGAGCTACAATGAGCAGTTCTTC. It specifies CASRLTSGSYNEQFF.

This clonotype occurred a few times. The chain employs TRBV7-9 and TRBJ1-6; D gene ambiguous. Germline loops: CDR1 SEHNR, CDR2 FQNEAQ (reference sequence). This CDR3 has 13 residues. V was shortened by 1 base and J by 4 bases, with 2 bases between the two germline ends. The CDR3: CASSLDYNSPLHF. The CDR3 DNA sequence: TGTGCCAGCAGCTTAGATTATAATTCACCCCTCCACTTT.

The chain carries TRBV10-3 and TRBJ2-7, with 12 bases lining up with TRBD2. After removal of 0 bases from V and 0 bases from J, the junction contained 9 bases not matched to a gene. The CDR3 is 19 amino acids. Germline V CDR1 and CDR2: ENHRY, SYGVKD. Written as DNA, the CDR3 is TGTGCCATCAGTGAGTCGGGACTAGCGGGTCTTTCGATCTCCTACGAGCAGTACTTC. Translation: CAISESGLAGLSISYEQYF.

This clonotype was recorded a few times. The chain joins TRBV27 to TRBJ2-4; D is possibly TRBD1 (6 bases). V shed 4 bases and J shed 0 bases, with 10 bases lying between them. This CDR3 comprises 15 residues. Germline values: CDR1 MNHEY, CDR2 SMNVEV (reference sequence). CDR3: CASSWGPGAKNIQYF. In DNA, the CDR3 is TGTGCCAGCAGTTGGGGGCCGGGAGCCAAAAACATTCAGTACTTC.

This clonotype was detected ten times or more. The rearrangement links TRBV29-1 to TRBJ2-5; possible D gene TRBD1, 5 bases. Germline lookup yields CDR1 SQVTM and CDR2 ANQGSEA. CDR3 length: 13 amino acids. The germline V and J ends were trimmed by 3 bases and 5 bases, with 13 bases remaining between them. CDR3 region: CSVDSRDYETQYF. Here the CDR3 DNA reads TGCAGCGTTGATTCCAGGGATTATGAGACCCAGTACTTC.

A note on this clonotype: Possible read error: a much larger clone is one base away. The chain is built from TRBV30 and TRBJ2-1; D call uncertain. The V end lost 0 bases, the J end lost 5 bases, and 8 bases lay between the germline ends. CDR1 and CDR2 (germline): GTSNPN, SVGIG (reference sequence). This CDR3 has 13 amino acids. The CDR3 DNA sequence: TGTGCCTGGAGTGTGGATCGCCACAATGAGCAGTTCTTC. This encodes CAWSVDRHNEQFF. Full variable domain (missing parts from reference TRBV30 and TRBJ2-1): SQTIHQWPATLVQPVGSPLSLECTVEGTSNPNLYWYRQAAGRGLQLLFYSVGIGQISSEVPQNLSASRPQDRQFILSSKKLLLSDSGFYLCAWSVDRHNEQFFGPGTRLTVL.

This rearrangement joins TRBV5-1 to TRBJ1-6; 10 bases line up with TRBD1. Trimming cost V 5 bases and J 8 bases; bases outside gene matches: 4. Per germline, CDR1 SGHRS and CDR2 YFSETQ. The CDR3 runs 14 residues. Written as DNA, the CDR3 is TGCGCCAGCAGGGGACAGGGGCAGGATTCACCCCTCCACTTT. It encodes CASRGQGQDSPLHF.

This clonotype was observed a few times. The chain has TRBV20-1 and TRBJ1-1; no definite D call. V was shortened by 0 bases and J by 4 bases, with 9 bases between the two germline ends. Germline lookup yields CDR1 DFQATT and CDR2 SNEGSKA (reference sequence). This CDR3 contains 13 residues. The CDR3 is CSARDQVSTEAFF. CDR3 DNA: TGCAGTGCTAGAGATCAGGTTAGCACTGAAGCTTTCTTT.

This clonotype has more than one count but fewer than ten. This rearrangement joins TRBV7-2 to TRBJ1-2; 7 bases map to TRBD1. The germline V gene has CDR1 SGHTA and CDR2 FQGNSA. After removal of 2 bases from V and 5 bases from J, the junction contained 8 bases not matched to a gene. CDR3 size: 15 residues. The CDR3, as DNA: TGTGCCAGCAGCTTAAGCTTTGGACAGGTTTATGGCTACACCTTC. Translated: CASSLSFGQVYGYTF. The whole variable domain, remainder taken from reference TRBV7-2 and TRBJ1-2, is GAGVSQSPSNKVTEKGKDVELRCDPISGHTALYWYRQSLGQGLEFLIYFQGNSAPDKSGLPSDRFSAERTGGSVSTLTIQRTQQEDSAVYLCASSLSFGQVYGYTFGSGTRLTVV.

This clonotype is labeled as medium-sized (0.01 to 0.1%). DNA of the CDR3: TGTGCCAGCAGTTGGACTAGCGAGGGCCACAATGAGCAGTTCTTC. Translating it yields CASSWTSEGHNEQFF. This chain uses TRBV6-4 with TRBJ2-1; 9 bases are a match to TRBD2. The germline CDR1 and CDR2 sequences are MRHNA and SNTAGT. The V segment lost 5 bases and the J segment 5 bases; nucleotides outside the gene matches: 7. The CDR3 loop spans 15 amino acids.

This clonotype was counted a few times. The chain joins TRBV6-1 to TRBJ1-1, with no clear D. This CDR3 spans 13 amino acids. Trimming took off 7 bases at V and 1 base at J, with 10 bases between the two ends. Germline V lookup: CDR1 MNHNS, CDR2 SASEGT. The DNA for the CDR3 is TGTGCCAGCAAAATAGAGCCGAACACTGAAGCTTTCTTT. It codes for CASKIEPNTEAFF.